Shown below are 8 T cell receptor beta chains from a single sample sequenced in a study of blood T cell repertoires in COVID-19. Sequenced by immunoSEQ multiplex PCR; TCRdb stores in-frame clones only, minus some. This sample carries roughly 260,000 clones, approximately 89% of them seen once, and the ten largest clones take over 7.5%. Source material: peripheral blood. The source is a man aged 40-49 years who had recovered from COVID-19.

J is TRBJ2-5 and V is TRBV7-2, with 7 bases identical to TRBD2. Germline V gene lookup returns CDR1 SGHTA and CDR2 FQGNSA. The V and J ends lost 3 bases and 2 bases, in that order; junction bases with no gene match: 3. The CDR3 extends over 14 amino acids. Here the CDR3 reads CASSLTGGQETQYF. CDR3 DNA sequence: TGTGCCAGCAGCTTGACGGGGGGACAAGAGACCCAGTACTTC.

The V gene is TRBV2, the J gene TRBJ2-5; 7 nucleotides match TRBD1. Trimming at V came to 6 bases and at J to 2 bases, leaving 3 bases not matched to a gene. Germline CDR1 reads SNHLY; CDR2 reads FYNNEI. CDR3 length equals 13 residues. The DNA for the CDR3 is TGTGCCAGCAGGGTGGGACAGCAAGAGACCCAGTACTTC. It yields the protein CASRVGQQETQYF.

The V and J genes are TRBV7-8 and TRBJ2-7, with 11 bases identical to TRBD2. The CDR3 is made up of 17 amino acids. V lost 2 bases to trimming and J lost 0 bases; unmatched junction nucleotides: 6. The germline V gene has CDR1 SGHVS and CDR2 FQNEAQ. For the CDR3, the DNA is TGTGCCAGCAGCTTATCAATGGGACTAGCGGACTCCTACGAGCAGTACTTC. This gives the protein CASSLSMGLADSYEQYF.

The gene calls are TRBV27 and TRBJ2-2; TRBD2 is a possible D gene (6 bases). V dropped 6 bases and J dropped 0 bases, with 8 bases sitting between them. The CDR3 consists of 14 residues. Germline V gene sequence: CDR1 MNHEY, CDR2 SMNVEV (reference sequence). The chain's CDR3 is CASRGDSNTGELFF. The CDR3 nucleotides are TGTGCCAGCAGGGGGGACTCGAACACCGGGGAGCTGTTTTTT.

Here the CDR3 reads CASGWNQGTGKNEQFF. The CDR3 region has the DNA TGTGCTAGTGGTTGGAACCAGGGGACAGGGAAAAATGAGCAGTTCTTC. This chain connects TRBV12-5 to TRBJ2-1, with 9 positions matching TRBD1. J was trimmed by 7 bases and V by 4 bases; bases with no gene match: 11. The CDR3 has 16 residues. In germline, CDR1 is LGHNT, CDR2 FRNRAP.

The chain joins TRBV5-1 to TRBJ2-1, with TRBD2 matching over 7 bases. Germline CDR1 and CDR2: SGHRS and YFSETQ. The CDR3 extends over 15 amino acids. V was pared by 0 bases and J by 6 bases, with 6 bases of the junction left unmatched. In nucleotides, the CDR3 is TGCGCCAGCAGCTTGGGCGGGAGTCCCTTCAATGAGCAGTTCTTC. Translation gives CASSLGGSPFNEQFF. The variable domain in full, with the rest retrieved from reference TRBV5-1 and TRBJ2-1, is KAGVTQTPRYLIKTRGQQVTLSCSPISGHRSVSWYQQTPGQGLQFLFEYFSETQRNKGNFPGRFSGRQFSNSRSEMNVSTLELGDSALYLCASSLGGSPFNEQFFGPGTRLTVL.

This chain links TRBV7-9 with TRBJ2-1, with 8 nucleotides matching TRBD1. The length of the CDR3 is 13 residues. V trimming: 5 bases; J trimming: 9 bases; junction bases outside the gene matches: 6. Germline V gene sequence: CDR1 SEHNR, CDR2 FQNEAQ (reference sequence). Here the CDR3 DNA reads TGTGCCAGCAGCCTGGACAGGGCGGGTGAGCAGTTCTTC. Amino acids: CASSLDRAGEQFF.

This rearrangement joins TRBV9 to TRBJ1-1; 9 positions agree with TRBD1. Germline CDR1 and CDR2: SGDLS and YYNGEE. CDR3 length: 14 amino acids. The V gene end was trimmed by 3 bases and the J gene end by 1 base; junction bases not matched to a gene: 1. In nucleotides, the CDR3 is TGTGCCAGCAGCGGGACAGGGGCGAACACTGAAGCTTTCTTT. Protein product: CASSGTGANTEAFF. The full variable domain, rest sourced from reference TRBV9 and TRBJ1-1, is DSGVTQTPKHLITATGQRVTLRCSPRSGDLSVYWYQQSLDQGLQFLIQYYNGEERAKGNILERFSAQQFPDLHSELNLSSLELGDSALYFCASSGTGANTEAFFGQGTRLTVV.